A single sample gave rise to the 20 T cell receptor beta chains below, sequenced in a study of CXCR3-negative and CXCR3-positive naive CD8 T cells. UMI-labeled 5' RACE TRB cDNA libraries were prepared from the cells. Reprocessing the 5' RACE reads, TCRdb reports a single entry for every CDR3 protein and omits DNA. Its clone listing holds over 35,000 distinct CDR3 sequences. Sequencing used naive CXCR3- CD8+ T cells from blood. The subset here: CD45RO-CCR7+CD27+CD95- naive CD8+ T cells lacking CXCR3 (TNR3-). These receptor sequences come from a human donor in good health. Some clones in this sample may be carry-over from other donors' samples.

This chain joins TRBV29-1 and TRBJ2-2; TCRdb's D call of TRBD2 is untestable without DNA. The CDR3 extends over 14 amino acids. The germline gives CDR1 SQVTM, CDR2 ANQGSEA. CDR3 sequence reads: CSVDAGGRTGELFF.

V usage is TRBV12-3 or TRBV12-4 and J usage is TRBJ2-5; TCRdb outputs TRBD1, but without DNA this stays unchecked. The CDR3 is 14 residues long. The CDR3 loop reads CASSSSGVQETQYF.

The rearrangement joins TRBV6-5 to TRBJ2-1; TCRdb's assignment of TRBD1 cannot be checked, as there is no DNA. Per germline, CDR1 MNHEY and CDR2 SVGAGI. The CDR3 is made up of 15 amino acids. The CDR3 sequence: CASSYGQGPAYEQFF.

The chain carries TRBV13 and TRBJ2-1; TCRdb calls TRBD2, which cannot be checked without DNA. The CDR3 totals 14 residues. Germline lookup yields CDR1 PRHDT and CDR2 FYEKMQ (reference sequence). The CDR3 protein is CASSPGLNYNEQFF.

The chain is built from TRBV5-1 and TRBJ2-3; lacking DNA, the TRBD2 call made by TCRdb goes unchecked. This CDR3 is 15 amino acids long. Germline V gene lookup returns CDR1 SGHRS and CDR2 YFSETQ. This CDR3 reads CASSLKGVGTDTQYF.

This chain connects TRBV7-9 to TRBJ2-5. The CDR3 loop spans 15 amino acids. From germline, CDR1 is SEHNR and CDR2 FQNEAQ (reference sequence). CDR3 residues: CASSLAFTGQETQYF.

V and J are TRBV4-3 and TRBJ1-6; as DNA is missing, the TRBD1 call by TCRdb cannot be tested. The CDR3 sequence is 17 residues long. Germline CDR1 LGHNA, CDR2 YSLEER. Here the CDR3 reads CASSQDLGQVGNSPLHF.

This chain joins TRBV5-1 and TRBJ2-1. Germline lookup yields CDR1 SGHRS and CDR2 YFSETQ. This CDR3 has 13 amino acids. The CDR3: CASSLGPHNEQFF.

The chain has TRBV11-2 and TRBJ2-1; the D gene TCRdb calls, TRBD1, cannot be checked with no DNA. The CDR3 runs to 15 residues. In germline, CDR1 is SGHAT, CDR2 FQNNGV. The CDR3 is CASSYTGFPYNEQFF.

The rearrangement uses TRBV13 and TRBJ2-5. The CDR3 is made up of 13 amino acids. Germline CDR1 PRHDT, CDR2 FYEKMQ (reference sequence). The CDR3 is CASSPRYQETQYF.

The gene calls are TRBV28 and TRBJ2-1; the TRBD1 assignment by TCRdb is unverifiable without DNA. Germline V gene lookup returns CDR1 MDHEN and CDR2 SYDVKM. The CDR3 spans 17 residues. Here the CDR3 reads CASSPPPGRGAYNEQFF.

The chain employs TRBV5-1 and TRBJ2-3; TCRdb's D call, TRBD1, is unchecked because there is no DNA. This CDR3 is 16 amino acids long. Germline V CDR1 and CDR2: SGHRS, YFSETQ. This chain's CDR3 is CASSPGGGGLEDTQYF.

The J gene is TRBJ2-1, the V gene TRBV28; the D call of TRBD1 rests on TCRdb alone, since no DNA is present to check it. This CDR3 comprises 12 residues. Germline V CDR1 and CDR2: MDHEN, SYDVKM. Here the CDR3 reads CASSPGPDEQFF.

CDR3 loop: CASSLLQEWPNTEAFF. The chain uses TRBV28 and TRBJ1-1. Germline lookup yields CDR1 MDHEN and CDR2 SYDVKM. There are 16 residues in the CDR3. The full variable domain, completed using reference TRBV28 and TRBJ1-1, is DVKVTQSSRYLVKRTGEKVFLECVQDMDHENMFWYRQDPGLGLRLIYFSYDVKMKEKGDIPEGYSVSREKKERFSLILESASTNQTSMYLCASSLLQEWPNTEAFFGQGTRLTVV.

The chain joins TRBV7-9 to TRBJ2-7. The CDR3 covers 12 residues. Looked up from germline, CDR1 is SEHNR and CDR2 is FQNEAQ (reference sequence). CDR3 in amino acids: CASSLNPYEQYF.

The gene calls are TRBV20-1 and TRBJ2-5; TCRdb names TRBD2, which stays unverified in the absence of DNA. CDR1 and CDR2 from the germline V gene are DFQATT and SNEGSKA (reference sequence). The CDR3 consists of 18 residues. This chain's CDR3 is CSARDLTSGRAFQETQYF.

The CDR3 sequence: CASSFRGSNQPQHF. This sequence joins TRBV28 and TRBJ1-5; the D gene TCRdb calls, TRBD1, cannot be checked with no DNA. The CDR3 runs to 14 residues. Germline CDR1 reads MDHEN; CDR2 reads SYDVKM. Together with reference TRBV28 and TRBJ1-5, the CDR3 gives the full variable domain: DVKVTQSSRYLVKRTGEKVFLECVQDMDHENMFWYRQDPGLGLRLIYFSYDVKMKEKGDIPEGYSVSREKKERFSLILESASTNQTSMYLCASSFRGSNQPQHFGDGTRLSIL.

This CDR3 reads CASSPDDPQETQYF. The rearrangement joins TRBV9 to TRBJ2-5. The length of the CDR3 is 14 residues. Per the germline V gene, CDR1 is SGDLS and CDR2 is YYNGEE.

J is TRBJ1-1 and V is TRBV7-8. CDR1 and CDR2 from the germline V gene are SGHVS and FQNEAQ. This CDR3 region has 14 residues. CDR3 in amino acids: CASSSGTGGTEAFF.

The chain combines TRBV5-1 with TRBJ1-1; the TRBD1 assignment by TCRdb is unverifiable without DNA. The CDR3 runs 15 residues. Germline V gene sequence: CDR1 SGHRS, CDR2 YFSETQ. CDR3 residues: CASSHPQGQNTEAFF.